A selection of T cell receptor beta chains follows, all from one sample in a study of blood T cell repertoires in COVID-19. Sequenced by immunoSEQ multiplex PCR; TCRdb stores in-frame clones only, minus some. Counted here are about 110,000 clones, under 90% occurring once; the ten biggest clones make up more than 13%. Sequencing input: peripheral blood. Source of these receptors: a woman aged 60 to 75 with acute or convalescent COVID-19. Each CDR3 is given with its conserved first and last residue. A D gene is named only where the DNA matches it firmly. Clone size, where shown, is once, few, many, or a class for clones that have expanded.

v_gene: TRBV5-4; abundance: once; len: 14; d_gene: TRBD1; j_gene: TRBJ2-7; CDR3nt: TGTGCCAGCGGCCGACAGGGAACCTCCTACGAGCAGTACTTC; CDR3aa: CASGRQGTSYEQYF
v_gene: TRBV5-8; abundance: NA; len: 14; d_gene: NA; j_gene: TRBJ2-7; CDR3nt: TGTGCCAGCAGCTTGTATCCAGAAACCTACGAGCAGTACTTC; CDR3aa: CASSLYPETYEQYF
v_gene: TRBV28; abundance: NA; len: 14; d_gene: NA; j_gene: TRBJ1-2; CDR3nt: TGTGCCAGCAGCCGTCTAGGGGGAGACTATGGCTACACCTTC; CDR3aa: CASSRLGGDYGYTF
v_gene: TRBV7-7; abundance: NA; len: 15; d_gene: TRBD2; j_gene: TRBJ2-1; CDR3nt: TGTGCCAGCAGCCTTATGACTAGCGGCTACAATGAGCAGTTCTTC; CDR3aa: CASSLMTSGYNEQFF
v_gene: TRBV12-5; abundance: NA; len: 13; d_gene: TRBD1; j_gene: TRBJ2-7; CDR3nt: TGTGCTAGTGGTCGGGACAGCACCTACGAGCAGTACTTC; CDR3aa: CASGRDSTYEQYF
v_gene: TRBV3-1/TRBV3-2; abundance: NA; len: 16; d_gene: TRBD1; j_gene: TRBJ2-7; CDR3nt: TGTGCCAGCAGCCACCAGCCGGGACAGGGGGTCTACGAGCAGTACTTC; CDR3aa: CASSHQPGQGVYEQYF
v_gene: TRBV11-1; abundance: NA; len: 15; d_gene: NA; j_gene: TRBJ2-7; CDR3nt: TGTGCCAGCAGCTCACTAGAGCTCCTATCCTACGAGCAGTACTTC; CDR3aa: CASSSLELLSYEQYF
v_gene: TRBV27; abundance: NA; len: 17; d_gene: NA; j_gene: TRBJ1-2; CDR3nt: TGTGCCAGCAGTCCTACATGGAGGAGGCAGGACAACTATGGCTACACCTTC; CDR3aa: CASSPTWRRQDNYGYTF
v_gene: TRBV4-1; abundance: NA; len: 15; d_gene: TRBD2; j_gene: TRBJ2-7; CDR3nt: TGCGCCAGCAGCCAAGGCGGACTAGCGGGGAACGAGCAGTACTTC; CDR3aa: CASSQGGLAGNEQYF
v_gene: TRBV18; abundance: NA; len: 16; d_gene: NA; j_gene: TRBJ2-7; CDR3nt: TGTGCCAGCTCACCATACATACGTGACAGCTCCTACGAGCAGTACTTC; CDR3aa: CASSPYIRDSSYEQYF
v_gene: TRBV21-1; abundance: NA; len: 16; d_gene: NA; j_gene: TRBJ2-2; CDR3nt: TGTGCCAGCAGCAGCCGGTTATTTGGGCGCACCGGGGAGCTGTTTTTT; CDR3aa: CASSSRLFGRTGELFF
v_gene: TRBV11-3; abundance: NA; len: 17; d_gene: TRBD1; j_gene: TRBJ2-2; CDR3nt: TGTGCCAGCAGCTTGTATTCGGGGGGACAGGGGACCGGGGAGCTGTTTTTT; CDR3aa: CASSLYSGGQGTGELFF
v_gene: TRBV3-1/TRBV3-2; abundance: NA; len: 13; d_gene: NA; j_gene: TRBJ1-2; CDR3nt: TGTGCCAGCAGCCAGGGGGGAGCGGGCCGACTTACCTTC; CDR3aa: CASSQGGAGRLTF
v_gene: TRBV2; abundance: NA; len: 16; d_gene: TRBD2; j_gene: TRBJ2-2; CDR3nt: TGTGCCAGCATTACTAGCGGGACCCCGAACACCGGGGAGCTGTTTTTT; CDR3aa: CASITSGTPNTGELFF
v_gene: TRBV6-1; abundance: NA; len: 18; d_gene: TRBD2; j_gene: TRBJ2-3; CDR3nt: TGTGCCAGCAGTGAACCGGGGAGACTAGCTACCTCAACAGATACGCAGTATTTT; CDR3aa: CASSEPGRLATSTDTQYF
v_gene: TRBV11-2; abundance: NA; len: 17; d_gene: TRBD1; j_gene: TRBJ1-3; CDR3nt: TGTGCCAGCAGCCTCTCAGGGGGATCCCTCTCTGGAAACACCATATATTTT; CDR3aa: CASSLSGGSLSGNTIYF